This T cell receptor (beta chain) is drawn from a study of T cell responses to AZD1222 COVID-19 vaccine. Only in-frame clones appear in the TCRdb table, and some are missing; sequencing was by immunoSEQ multiplex PCR. This table has 95,000 to 110,000 clones, 90% to 95% appearing once. The CDR3 totals 14 residues. Germline V lookup: CDR1 MNHEY, CDR2 SMNVEV (reference sequence). Trimming at V came to 4 bases and at J to 4 bases, leaving 5 bases not matched to a gene. Points on this clone: Antigen: not known.

Findings and caveats of the study: There were repertoire samples only from the period after the peak T cell response.

This TCR was sampled from an adult in good health. The source material was peripheral blood, sampled on day 0 of AZD1222 vaccination. The genes are TRBV27 and TRBJ1-2; 8 nucleotides match TRBD1. CDR3 sequence reads: CASSYLDRGYGYTF. In nucleotides, the CDR3 is TGTGCCAGCAGTTACCTCGACAGGGGCTATGGCTACACCTTC.